These 27 T cell receptor beta chains came from one sample sequenced in a study of control samples from healthy donors and cancer patients. Method: immunoSEQ multiplex PCR; TCRdb's copy keeps in-frame clones and lacks some. The sample has 57,000 or so clones, about 95% seen once. The sequenced sample was blood. These receptors were taken from a man aged 25-45 years in good health.

The chain couples TRBV7-9 to TRBJ1-1; unclear D gene. Germline V gene lookup returns CDR1 SEHNR and CDR2 FQNEAQ (reference sequence). The CDR3 loop spans 12 amino acids. The V end was cut by 5 bases, the J end by 4 bases, with 8 bases between. DNA of the CDR3: TGTGCCAGCAGCGAGGTGAGCACTGAAGCTTTCTTT. Residues: CASSEVSTEAFF.

The rearrangement joins TRBV3-1 (or the pseudogene TRBV3-2) to TRBJ2-2, with D unresolved. Germline assignment: CDR1 LGHDT and CDR2 YNNKEL (reference sequence). Trimming removed 1 base at V and 1 base at J, with 7 bases between. CDR3 size: 15 residues. In DNA, the CDR3 is TGTGCCAGCAGCCAAGTACTCGTGAACACCGGGGAGCTGTTTTTT. This encodes CASSQVLVNTGELFF.

The chain recombines TRBV2 with TRBJ2-1; D is perhaps TRBD2 (5 bases). The germline V gene encodes CDR1 SNHLY and CDR2 FYNNEI. V lost 11 bases to trimming and J lost 8 bases, with 19 bases between them. The CDR3 loop spans 13 amino acids. The CDR3 DNA reads as TGTGCCGGCGGAGCTCTAGGTAGCGATGAGCAGTTCTTC. Protein: CAGGALGSDEQFF.

This clone came up once. The chain joins TRBV18 to TRBJ1-3, with D possibly matching TRBD1 (5 bases). The CDR3 has 14 residues. The V end was cut by 3 bases, the J end by 4 bases, with 10 bases between. The germline gives CDR1 KGHSH, CDR2 LQKENI. The CDR3 spells CASSPAGSGNTIYF. The CDR3, as DNA: TGTGCCAGCTCACCTGCAGGGTCCGGAAACACCATATATTTT.

The chain couples TRBV19 to TRBJ1-1; tentative D call: TRBD1 (5 bases). CDR3 length equals 15 residues. The germline V gene encodes CDR1 LNHDA and CDR2 SQIVND (reference sequence). The V end lost 4 bases, the J end lost 3 bases, and 15 bases lay between the germline ends. The CDR3 sequence: CASSTLRDRDTEAFF. The CDR3 bases are TGTGCCAGTAGTACACTTCGGGACCGGGACACTGAAGCTTTCTTT. The entire variable domain, with the rest obtained from reference TRBV19 and TRBJ1-1, is as follows: DGGITQSPKYLFRKEGQNVTLSCEQNLNHDAMYWYRQDPGQGLRLIYYSQIVNDFQKGDIAEGYSVSREKKESFPLTVTSAQKNPTAFYLCASSTLRDRDTEAFFGQGTRLTVV.

The chain is built from TRBV6-2 or TRBV6-3 and TRBJ2-3, with 8 bases matching TRBD2. J lost 2 bases, V lost 3 bases, and 10 bases had no gene match. Germline V gene sequence: CDR1 MNHEY, CDR2 SVGEGT. The CDR3 runs to 17 residues. The CDR3 region is CASSYRYAAGATDTQYF. In DNA, the CDR3 is TGTGCCAGCAGTTATAGGTACGCAGCGGGGGCCACAGATACGCAGTATTTT.

This chain links TRBV25-1 with TRBJ1-2; no firm D call. The germline V and J ends were trimmed by 1 base and 6 bases, with 18 bases remaining between them. Germline V gives CDR1 MGHDK, CDR2 SYGVNS. The CDR3 consists of 16 residues. The CDR3 nucleotides read TGTGCCAGCAGTGAATGGGAGGGCACCACGACCGATGGCTACACCTTC. As protein: CASSEWEGTTTDGYTF.

Written as DNA, the CDR3 is TGTGCCAGCAGCTTAGACAGGGGCTATGGCTACACCTTC. This encodes CASSLDRGYGYTF. This chain joins TRBV7-2 and TRBJ1-2; 7 positions match TRBD1. With 1 base clipped from V and 4 bases from J, the junction kept 0 bases outside the gene matches. The germline gives CDR1 SGHTA, CDR2 FQGNSA. There are 13 residues in the CDR3.

The V gene is TRBV24-1, the J gene TRBJ1-2; D may be TRBD1 (5 bases). Trimming took 5 bases from V and 8 from J, leaving 17 bases between them. Germline CDR1 reads KGHDR; CDR2 reads SFDVKD. CDR3 size: 14 residues. For the CDR3, the DNA is TGTGCCACCAGTGCCGGGCAGGACATTATCGGCTACACCTTC. This encodes CATSAGQDIIGYTF.

The chain combines TRBV9 with TRBJ2-6; tentative D call: TRBD1 (5 bases). V was clipped by 4 bases and J by 2 bases, with 19 bases between them. The germline CDR1 and CDR2 sequences are SGDLS and YYNGEE. CDR3 length: 18 residues. CDR3 loop: CASSPMGTEQAGANVLTF. CDR3 sequence (DNA): TGTGCCAGCAGCCCTATGGGCACCGAACAGGCTGGGGCCAACGTCCTGACTTTC.

The V call is TRBV27, the J call TRBJ1-1; 7 bases are shared with TRBD1. The CDR3 is made up of 14 amino acids. The J segment lost 3 bases and the V segment lost 4 bases, leaving 5 bases of the junction unmatched. Germline-derived CDR1 and CDR2 are MNHEY and SMNVEV (reference sequence). CDR3 sequence reads: CASSYSGGYTEAFF. The DNA for the CDR3 is TGTGCCAGCAGTTATTCAGGGGGTTACACTGAAGCTTTCTTT.

This sequence joins TRBV7-9 and TRBJ2-7; the match to TRBD2 covers 12 bases. The J segment lost 5 bases and the V segment lost 5 bases, leaving 7 bases of the junction unmatched. Germline assignment: CDR1 SEHNR and CDR2 FQNEAQ (reference sequence). CDR3 size: 15 residues. CDR3 in amino acids: CASSRGLAGTNEQYF. Written as DNA, the CDR3 is TGTGCCAGCAGCCGGGGACTAGCGGGTACCAACGAGCAGTACTTC.

This rearrangement joins TRBV9 to TRBJ1-5; D might be TRBD1 (6 bases). Trimming removed 0 bases at V and 1 base at J, with 8 bases between. Germline values: CDR1 SGDLS, CDR2 YYNGEE. The CDR3 runs 15 residues. CDR3: CASSVEDSSNQPQHF. The CDR3 DNA reads TGTGCCAGCAGCGTAGAGGACAGCAGCAATCAGCCCCAGCATTTT. The full variable domain, rest sourced from reference TRBV9 and TRBJ1-5, is DSGVTQTPKHLITATGQRVTLRCSPRSGDLSVYWYQQSLDQGLQFLIQYYNGEERAKGNILERFSAQQFPDLHSELNLSSLELGDSALYFCASSVEDSSNQPQHFGDGTRLSIL.

The chain is built from TRBV5-4 and TRBJ1-3; D unresolved. Germline CDR1 reads SGHNT; CDR2 reads YYREEE (reference sequence). V gave up 0 bases and J gave up 3 bases, with 13 bases separating them. This CDR3 spans 16 amino acids. The CDR3: CASSLARGSGGNTIYF. The CDR3 coding sequence is TGTGCCAGCAGCTTGGCCCGAGGGTCTGGTGGAAACACCATATATTTT.

J is TRBJ2-3 and V is TRBV6-1; 9 bases are a match to TRBD2. The CDR3 contains 15 residues. Germline V gene lookup returns CDR1 MNHNS and CDR2 SASEGT. Unmatched junction bases numbered 2, after V lost 3 bases and J lost 1 base. The CDR3 here is CASSDLAGGTDTQYF. The CDR3 DNA reads TGTGCCAGCAGTGATTTAGCGGGGGGCACAGATACGCAGTATTTT.

The chain joins TRBV6-2 or TRBV6-3 to TRBJ2-3; 11 bases fit TRBD2. V gave up 2 bases and J gave up 3 bases; unmatched junction bases: 7. Germline lookup yields CDR1 MNHEY and CDR2 SVGEGT. This CDR3 spans 17 amino acids. CDR3 sequence reads: CASSYRHLAGGTDTQYF. CDR3 sequence (DNA): TGTGCCAGCAGTTACCGGCACCTAGCGGGGGGAACAGATACGCAGTATTTT.

The rearrangement links TRBV2 to TRBJ2-5, with 7 bases fitting TRBD1. The J segment lost 3 bases and the V segment lost 6 bases, leaving 7 bases of the junction unmatched. CDR1 and CDR2 (germline): SNHLY, FYNNEI. There are 14 residues in the CDR3. The CDR3 sequence: CASRVRQGEETQYF. The DNA for the CDR3 is TGTGCCAGCAGGGTGAGACAGGGAGAAGAGACCCAGTACTTC.

The genes are TRBV29-1 and TRBJ1-2; 7 positions agree with TRBD1. CDR3 size: 15 residues. Trimming took 3 bases from V and 4 from J; bases not matched to a gene: 11. In germline, CDR1 is SQVTM, CDR2 ANQGSEA. DNA of the CDR3: TGCAGCGTTGAGGGGACAGAGTCCTTGTTCTATGGCTACACCTTC. This sequence encodes CSVEGTESLFYGYTF.

This chain joins TRBV2 and TRBJ2-7; 7 nucleotides agree with TRBD1. V lost 7 bases, J lost 7 bases, and 10 bases stayed unmatched. Germline V gene data show CDR1 as SNHLY and CDR2 as FYNNEI. The CDR3 consists of 13 residues. The CDR3 nucleotides read TGTGCCAGCACTACGACAGGGTTTGGGGAGCAGTACTTC. Protein: CASTTTGFGEQYF.

The chain combines TRBV18 with TRBJ1-1; TRBD1 aligns across 9 bases. The CDR3 has 15 amino acids. The J segment lost 1 base and the V segment lost 3 bases, leaving 3 bases of the junction unmatched. Per germline, CDR1 KGHSH and CDR2 LQKENI. As DNA, the CDR3 is TGTGCCAGCTCACCGCCGGGACAGGGGAACACTGAAGCTTTCTTT. Protein product: CASSPPGQGNTEAFF.

The chain employs TRBV7-9 and TRBJ1-1, with D unclear. CDR1 and CDR2 from the germline V gene are SEHNR and FQNEAQ (reference sequence). CDR3 length: 17 residues. V was clipped by 1 base and J by 1 base, with 16 bases between them. Here the CDR3 reads CASSLVRLWPGNTEAFF. In DNA, the CDR3 is TGTGCCAGCAGCTTAGTCAGGTTATGGCCGGGGAACACTGAAGCTTTCTTT.

The V call is TRBV7-2, the J call TRBJ2-5, with D perhaps TRBD2 (6 bases). Trimming removed 5 bases at V and 0 bases at J, with 19 bases between. Germline V gene data show CDR1 as SGHTA and CDR2 as FQGNSA. This CDR3 contains 17 residues. The CDR3 nucleotides are TGTGCCAGCAGCCCAAGAAGAGAAGCGGGCAACCAAGAGACCCAGTACTTC. This codes for CASSPRREAGNQETQYF.

V and J are TRBV19 and TRBJ2-2, with 7 positions matching TRBD2. The CDR3 spans 16 residues. Germline lookup yields CDR1 LNHDA and CDR2 SQIVND (reference sequence). V lost 7 bases and J lost 2; bases outside the gene matches: 10. The CDR3: CASNYVGGLNTGELFF. Here the CDR3 DNA reads TGTGCCAGTAATTATGTGGGAGGGCTCAACACCGGGGAGCTGTTTTTT.

This rearrangement joins TRBV18 to TRBJ2-5, with D perhaps matching TRBD2 (5 bases). There are 14 residues in the CDR3. The V gene lost 2 bases and the J gene lost 1 base, with 8 bases spanning the gap. Germline CDR1 reads KGHSH; CDR2 reads LQKENI. The DNA of the CDR3 is TGTGCCAGCTCACCAGGGAGCGGCCAAGAGACCCAGTACTTC. Amino acid sequence: CASSPGSGQETQYF.

The rearrangement links TRBV19 to TRBJ1-5; 11 bases are shared with TRBD1. V was clipped by 6 bases and J by 4 bases; unmatched bases: 8. The CDR3 is made up of 16 amino acids. CDR1 is LNHDA, CDR2 SQIVND, per germline (reference sequence). The chain's CDR3 is CASSPLGTGGNQPQHF. In DNA, the CDR3 is TGTGCCAGTAGCCCGTTAGGGACAGGGGGAAATCAGCCCCAGCATTTT. The full variable domain, with the rest looked up from reference TRBV19 and TRBJ1-5, is DGGITQSPKYLFRKEGQNVTLSCEQNLNHDAMYWYRQDPGQGLRLIYYSQIVNDFQKGDIAEGYSVSREKKESFPLTVTSAQKNPTAFYLCASSPLGTGGNQPQHFGDGTRLSIL.

This chain joins TRBV6-5 and TRBJ2-1, with D maybe TRBD1 (5 bases). The ends were cut back, 8 bases at V and 3 bases at J, with 14 bases in the middle. In germline, CDR1 is MNHEY, CDR2 SVGAGI. There are 14 residues in the CDR3. CDR3 bases: TGTGCCAGCCTCCAGGGTTGGGGCTACAATGAGCAGTTCTTC. This translates into CASLQGWGYNEQFF.

The CDR3 nucleotides are TGTGCCAGCAGCTCAGGGGGCCTTAGAGGCTACACCTTC. This sequence encodes CASSSGGLRGYTF. V usage is TRBV12-3 or TRBV12-4 and J usage is TRBJ1-2, with 8 bases lining up with TRBD1. The CDR3 has 13 residues. The V gene end was trimmed by 6 bases and the J gene end by 8 bases; junction bases not matched to a gene: 8.